The 13 T cell receptor beta chains given below trace back to one sample, sequenced in a study of beta chain features in type 1 diabetes. Since all of the isolated RNA was reverse transcribed, expressed TCRB transcripts were what got sequenced. Libraries were prepared by immunoSEQ multiplex PCR; TCRdb keeps only in-frame clonotypes and omits some of them. Of about 260,000 clones listed, roughly 22% were seen once; the top ten hold roughly 0.028%. Findings and limits, study-wide: In every one of the four CD4+ subsets, TCRB CDR3s were moderately but significantly shorter in Type 1 diabetes patients.

For these TCRs, the target antigens are not known. Sequenced material: naive CD4+ T cells from blood. The receptor source for this set is a woman aged 35 to 49 with type 1 diabetes.

The rearrangement joins TRBV30 to TRBJ2-1; 11 nucleotides match TRBD2. V lost 1 base to trimming and J lost 10 bases; unmatched junction nucleotides: 6. The CDR3 sequence is 14 residues long. Germline V gene lookup returns CDR1 GTSNPN and CDR2 SVGIG (reference sequence). The CDR3 protein is CAWSGLAGGKEQFF. In DNA form, the CDR3 reads TGTGCCTGGAGTGGGCTAGCGGGAGGAAAAGAGCAGTTCTTC.

This clone has only a few counts. The V and J genes are TRBV5-4 and TRBJ2-7; TRBD1 is a possible D gene (7 bases). CDR3 length: 14 residues. The V end was cut by 1 base, the J end by 3 bases, with 11 bases between. Per germline, CDR1 SGHNT and CDR2 YYREEE (reference sequence). CDR3 nucleotides: TGTGCCAGCAGCTTGCAGCAGGGGGGCTACGAGCAGTACTTC. Its protein product is CASSLQQGGYEQYF.

This clone was picked up a small number of times. The chain combines TRBV2 with TRBJ1-1; TRBD1 is a possible D gene (6 bases). Germline loops: CDR1 SNHLY, CDR2 FYNNEI. The CDR3 contains 15 residues. Trimming stripped 0 bases from V and 2 bases from J, with 10 bases between. The CDR3 spells CASSEALDSNTEAFF. CDR3 nucleotides: TGTGCCAGCAGTGAAGCGCTGGACAGTAACACTGAAGCTTTCTTT.

This clone was observed a few times. The CDR3 nucleotides read TGCGCCAGCAGCGTATATCCGGGACACGTGAAGCAAGAGACCCAGTACTTC. Translated: CASSVYPGHVKQETQYF. This chain connects TRBV5-1 to TRBJ2-5; D is perhaps TRBD1 (6 bases). V was shortened by 4 bases and J by 2 bases, with 21 bases between the two germline ends. CDR3 length: 17 amino acids. Germline CDR1 SGHRS, CDR2 YFSETQ. Full variable domain (outside the CDR3, taken from reference TRBV5-1 and TRBJ2-5): KAGVTQTPRYLIKTRGQQVTLSCSPISGHRSVSWYQQTPGQGLQFLFEYFSETQRNKGNFPGRFSGRQFSNSRSEMNVSTLELGDSALYLCASSVYPGHVKQETQYFGPGTRLLVL.

The table lists this clone with a few counts. The chain couples TRBV6-6 to TRBJ1-1; D not resolved. The CDR3 sequence is 15 residues long. V dropped 5 bases and J dropped 4 bases, with 17 bases sitting between them. CDR1 MNHNY and CDR2 SVGAGI come from the germline V gene (reference sequence). The CDR3 nucleotides read TGTGCCAGCAGTCGCACCGGAGTCCTTGGCACTGAAGCTTTCTTT. Its protein product is CASSRTGVLGTEAFF.

The V gene is TRBV7-9, the J gene TRBJ2-1, with D hard to call. This CDR3 is 12 amino acids long. V dropped 5 bases and J dropped 5 bases, with 7 bases sitting between them. Germline CDR1 SEHNR, CDR2 FQNEAQ (reference sequence). CDR3 sequence reads: CASSPDNNEQFF. DNA of the CDR3: TGTGCCAGCAGCCCCGACAACAATGAGCAGTTCTTC.

The chain joins TRBV28 to TRBJ2-7; D remains ambiguous. Germline CDR1 is MDHEN and CDR2 is SYDVKM. Trimming took off 7 bases at V and 4 bases at J, with 14 bases between the two ends. The CDR3 loop spans 13 amino acids. CDR3 residues: CASTRSVNYEQYF. The CDR3 DNA sequence: TGTGCCAGCACCCGCAGCGTGAATTACGAGCAGTACTTC.

This clone occurred a few times. The J gene is TRBJ2-2, the V gene TRBV5-1, with 11 nucleotides matching TRBD1. Per germline, CDR1 SGHRS and CDR2 YFSETQ. The V segment lost 4 bases and the J segment 3 bases; nucleotides outside the gene matches: 11. The CDR3 length is 18 residues. CDR3 amino acids: CASSTGQGAQMYTGELFF. CDR3 coding DNA: TGCGCCAGCAGCACCGGACAGGGGGCGCAAATGTACACCGGGGAGCTGTTTTTT.

The chain employs TRBV18 and TRBJ1-5; D gene unclear. From germline, CDR1 is KGHSH and CDR2 LQKENI. CDR3 size: 14 residues. The ends were cut back, 2 bases at V and 4 bases at J, with 9 bases in the middle. CDR3: CASSPSGGNQPQHF. The CDR3 nucleotides are TGTGCCAGCTCACCATCGGGCGGGAATCAGCCCCAGCATTTT.

This clone was recorded once. The DNA of the CDR3 is TGTGCCAGCAGCCCCGGACAGGGCTGGCAGCCCCAGCATTTT. Translated, it gives CASSPGQGWQPQHF. The genes are TRBV5-8 and TRBJ1-5; 8 bases agree with TRBD1. Germline V gives CDR1 SGHTS, CDR2 YDEGEE. The V and J ends lost 4 bases and 7 bases, in that order; junction bases with no gene match: 7. This CDR3 region has 14 residues.

This chain joins TRBV30 and TRBJ2-7; 7 bases fit TRBD2. CDR1 is GTSNPN and CDR2 is SVGIG in the germline V gene (reference sequence). The CDR3 contains 13 residues. J gave up 3 bases and V 1 base, and 3 bases lay outside the gene matches. CDR3 nucleotides: TGTGCCTGGAGTGGAACTAGCGTCTACGAGCAGTACTTC. Residues: CAWSGTSVYEQYF. The full variable domain, its missing parts supplied by reference TRBV30 and TRBJ2-7, is SQTIHQWPATLVQPVGSPLSLECTVEGTSNPNLYWYRQAAGRGLQLLFYSVGIGQISSEVPQNLSASRPQDRQFILSSKKLLLSDSGFYLCAWSGTSVYEQYFGPGTRLTVT.

This clone came up once. The chain recombines TRBV28 with TRBJ1-2; D remains ambiguous. Germline values: CDR1 MDHEN, CDR2 SYDVKM. Deletions cut 5 bases from V and 4 bases from J, with 20 bases between. The CDR3 is made up of 16 amino acids. As DNA, the CDR3 is TGTGCCAGCAGTCTCCCGACCAACCTTCGGGGCTATGGCTACACCTTC. Protein product: CASSLPTNLRGYGYTF.

The chain has TRBV7-3 and TRBJ2-7; perhaps TRBD2 as D (7 bases). The CDR3 runs to 15 residues. V lost 2 bases and J lost 4, with 15 bases in between. The V gene's germline CDR1 is SGHTA and CDR2 FQGTGA. This CDR3 reads CASSLGGGRSYEQYF. DNA for the CDR3: TGTGCCAGCAGCTTAGGGGGCGGGAGATCGTACGAGCAGTACTTC.